This entry is about one T cell receptor beta chain. CDR3 size: 15 residues. The ends were cut back, 3 bases at V and 4 bases at J, with 14 bases in the middle. The data stem from a study of patients and donors after allogeneic stem cell transplantation. MiXCR, run by TCRdb on the RT-PCR reads, gives a single entry per CDR3 protein. Here the sample spans around 25,000 distinct CDR3 sequences, approximately 39% being singletons. Sequencing used blood, either unsorted or a sorted T cell fraction (not recorded which). The source is a human donor who was either an allogeneic HSCT recipient or a stem cell or donor lymphocyte infusion donor (not recorded which). It is not recorded whose cells these are; they may come from a transplant donor. This sequence joins TRBV12-3 or TRBV12-4 and TRBJ2-3; D is unclear. CDR3 bases: TGTGCCAGCAGTTTTGGGCGGTTTGGGGCAGATACGCAGTATTTT. It is translated as CASSFGRFGADTQYF.